A selection of T cell receptor beta chains follows, all from one sample in a study of siplizumab effects on memory and regulatory T cells. Data came from immunoSEQ multiplex PCR; TCRdb stores just in-frame clones and leaves some out. Among about 100,000 clones listed, about 94% were seen once. Sequenced sample: non-Treg CD4+ T cells sorted from blood. These receptors came from a human donor in good health. Both conserved end residues are part of each CDR3. Each record gives: J gene, clone size, V gene, D gene, CDR3 DNA, CDR3 protein. D genes are given only for firm matches. Clone size is not always given. Where it is, it says once, few, many or a class for expanded clones.

>TRBJ2-1|-|TRBV29-1|TRBD2
TGCAGCGCCACCGACAGATTTAGCGGGAGAGGCTACAATGAGCAGTTCTTC
CSATDRFSGRGYNEQFF
>TRBJ1-2|-|TRBV23-1|-
TGCGCCAGCAGGGTACAGCTAAAAGTTCTATGGTGCTACACCTTC
CASRVQLKVLWCYTF
>TRBJ1-2|-|TRBV7-2|-
TGTGCCAGCAGCTTAGACAGACTCTATGGCTACACCTTC
CASSLDRLYGYTF
>TRBJ1-4|-|TRBV5-8|-
TGTGCCAGCAGCTTGGGACAGCCAAATGAAAAACTGTTTTTT
CASSLGQPNEKLFF
>TRBJ1-1|-|TRBV5-1|TRBD1
TGCGCCAGCAGCTTGGCTGGACAGGGGAGATCTGAAGCTTTCTTT
CASSLAGQGRSEAFF
>TRBJ1-2|-|TRBV5-5|-
TGTGCCAGCAGCTCTACTGCCGGGATAAACTATGGCTACACCTTC
CASSSTAGINYGYTF
>TRBJ2-5|few|TRBV7-9|TRBD1
TGTGCCAGCAGCGTGGACAGGGACATCTGGCGGTACTTC
CASSVDRDIWRYF
>TRBJ2-3|once|TRBV28|-
TGTGCCAGCAGTTTACCGGATGGCACAGATACGCAGTATTTT
CASSLPDGTDTQYF
>TRBJ1-2|-|TRBV5-4|-
TGTGCCAGCAGTTTACCGGGAGGGGGAGCATACTATGGCTACACCTTC
CASSLPGGGAYYGYTF
>TRBJ2-2|-|TRBV5-1|TRBD1
TGCGCCAGCAGCTTCAATCCCCTTGGGACAGGGGGTGCCGGGGAGCTGTTTTTT
CASSFNPLGTGGAGELFF